Given below is one T cell receptor (beta chain) in context. In the authors' methods: Amplifying reference gene primers gave estimates of nucleated cell counts. The method was immunoSEQ multiplex PCR; TCRdb's version includes in-frame clones alone and lacks a portion of them. The V and J calls and clone size are taken from that table; D and trimming were inferred from the DNA. This sample has under 300,000 clones; 65% to 85% occur once, and the top ten carry about 5.7%. This record belongs to a study of blood T cell repertoires in COVID-19. Study-level information: Samples taken during acute and convalescent COVID-19 were collected in the United States, Italy and Spain.

Trimming took 6 bases from V and 5 from J, leaving 13 bases between them. The CDR3 contains 13 residues. In germline, CDR1 is LNHDA, CDR2 SQIVND (reference sequence). The sequenced sample was peripheral blood. This receptor was taken from an older man with acute or convalescent COVID-19. The J gene is TRBJ1-1, the V gene TRBV19; TRBD1 might be the D (6 bases). CDR3 sequence (DNA): TGTGCCAGTAGGGCCCGGGACAAAACTGAAGCTTTCTTT. Translated: CASRARDKTEAFF.